Below are 28 T cell receptor beta chains sequenced from a single sample in a study of blood T cells in healthy people across ages. A second PCR of roughly 7 to 11 cycles used a sample-barcoded 5' primer and a J-beta primer mix. In TCRdb, the 5' RACE reads were re-called with MiXCR into one record per CDR3 protein. The sample consists of 800,000 to 1,000,000 distinct CDR3 sequences, roughly 52% of them appearing once. The sequencing input was blood. Receptor source: a man aged 30 to 39 in good health.

The rearrangement uses TRBV7-9 and TRBJ2-7; TRBD1 or TRBD2 may be the D gene (6 bases each). Looked up from germline, CDR1 is SEHNR and CDR2 is FQNEAQ (reference sequence). V lost 5 bases and J 6 bases, leaving 20 bases between the germline ends. The CDR3 contains 15 residues. The CDR3 loop is CASSPQGTSGGEQYF. The CDR3 nucleotides read TGTGCCAGCAGCCCACAAGGGACATCCGGGGGCGAGCAGTACTTC.

This clonotype came up a few times. This chain links TRBV7-3 with TRBJ2-3; D gene unclear. CDR3 size: 15 residues. The V gene's germline CDR1 is SGHTA and CDR2 FQGTGA. V was cut by 0 bases and J by 2 bases, with 9 bases left in between. The CDR3 spells CASSLTPSLTDTQYF. The CDR3 DNA reads as TGTGCCAGCAGCTTAACCCCTTCCCTCACAGATACGCAGTATTTT.

The V call is TRBV2, the J call TRBJ2-3; 8 positions agree with TRBD2. Trimming cost V 6 bases and J 8 bases; bases outside gene matches: 7. Germline assignment: CDR1 SNHLY and CDR2 FYNNEI. This CDR3 has 13 residues. This CDR3 is CASRGAGGSTQYF. Here the CDR3 DNA reads TGTGCCAGCAGAGGGGCGGGGGGCAGTACGCAGTATTTT. Combining the CDR3 with reference TRBV2 and TRBJ2-3 gives the whole variable domain EPEVTQTPSHQVTQMGQEVILRCVPISNHLYFYWYRQILGQKVEFLVSFYNNEISEKSEIFDDQFSVERPDGSNFTLKIRSTKLEDSAMYFCASRGAGGSTQYFGPGTRLTVL.

There are a few counts of this clonotype. The CDR3 region has the DNA TGTGCCAGCTCACGGGGGGTTACCTACAATGAGCAGTTCTTC. It encodes CASSRGVTYNEQFF. The V call is TRBV6-5, the J call TRBJ2-1; 7 positions agree with TRBD2. From germline, CDR1 is MNHEY and CDR2 SVGAGI. The CDR3 is made up of 14 amino acids. Trimming cost V 8 bases and J 2 bases; bases outside gene matches: 6.

The chain combines TRBV30 with TRBJ2-3; D is unclear. The CDR3 sequence is 14 residues long. V gave up 2 bases and J gave up 2 bases, with 11 bases separating them. CDR1 and CDR2 from the germline V gene are GTSNPN and SVGIG (reference sequence). The CDR3, as DNA: TGTGCCTGGAGTTCTACAGTGTTCACAGATACGCAGTATTTT. Protein: CAWSSTVFTDTQYF.

Concerning this clonotype itself: A much more abundant neighbour one base away suggests this may be a read error. This chain links TRBV2 with TRBJ2-1; 7 positions match TRBD2. The CDR3 is made up of 13 amino acids. Germline CDR1 is SNHLY and CDR2 is FYNNEI. This CDR3 reads CAGSEALAEEQFF. CDR3 DNA: TGTGCCGGCAGTGAAGCGCTAGCGGAGGAGCAGTTCTTC.

This chain uses TRBV6-2 or TRBV6-3 with TRBJ2-7; the D gene is possibly TRBD1 (7 bases). Germline CDR1 MNHEY, CDR2 SVGEGT. V lost 7 bases to trimming and J lost 1 base, with 17 bases between them. The CDR3 extends over 15 amino acids. CDR3 residues: CASNLGGTASYEQYF. The CDR3 nucleotides are TGTGCCAGCAATCTAGGCGGGACAGCTTCCTACGAGCAGTACTTC.

The chain has TRBV6-5 and TRBJ2-7, with TRBD1 identical over 8 bases. Germline CDR1 reads MNHEY; CDR2 reads SVGAGI. Unmatched junction bases numbered 8, after V lost 6 bases and J lost 4 bases. CDR3 length equals 14 residues. In DNA, the CDR3 is TGTGCCAGCAGGATGGACAGGGAGAAGTACGAGCAGTACTTC. It encodes CASRMDREKYEQYF.

The rearrangement links TRBV12-3 or TRBV12-4 to TRBJ2-5; perhaps TRBD2 as D (6 bases). V gave up 3 bases and J gave up 11 bases, with 13 bases separating them. This CDR3 is built from 12 residues. The CDR3 sequence: CASSFISGEQYF. DNA of the CDR3: TGTGCCAGCAGTTTCATTAGCGGTGAGCAGTACTTC.

With regard to this clonotype: At one end the junction does not follow the germline gene, possibly because of a read error. The chain employs TRBV30 and TRBJ2-7; 8 bases agree with TRBD1. The CDR3 runs 12 residues. The germline gives CDR1 GTSNPN, CDR2 SVGIG (reference sequence). CDR3 sequence: CARRTGYNEQYF. DNA for the CDR3: TGTGCCCGGAGGACAGGGTACAATGAGCAGTACTTC. The full variable domain, in which reference TRBV30 and TRBJ2-7 provide the parts outside the CDR3, is SQTIHQWPATLVQPVGSPLSLECTVEGTSNPNLYWYRQAAGRGLQLLFYSVGIGQISSEVPQNLSASRPQDRQFILSSKKLLLSDSGFYLCARRTGYNEQYFGPGTRLTVT.

On this clonotype: At one end, the junction sequence differs from germline, possibly due to a read error. The chain couples TRBV9 to TRBJ2-5; a weak D match, TRBD2 (5 bases). The CDR3 runs to 15 residues. Germline CDR1 and CDR2: SGDLS and YYNGEE. In nucleotides, the CDR3 is TGTGCCAGCAGCGTAGCGGTGGGAGACCAAGGGACCCAGTACTTC. Its protein is CASSVAVGDQGTQYF.

This clonotype was seen only a few times. The V gene is TRBV12-5, the J gene TRBJ1-2, with no clear D. The CDR3 sequence is 12 residues long. Germline values: CDR1 LGHNT, CDR2 FRNRAP. Trimming cost V 6 bases and J 7 bases, with 12 bases left between them. CDR3 in amino acids: CASGVGVGGYTF. CDR3 nucleotide sequence: TGTGCTAGTGGAGTGGGTGTAGGTGGCTACACCTTC.

The rearrangement joins TRBV12-3 or TRBV12-4 to TRBJ2-7, with D maybe TRBD1 (6 bases). CDR3 size: 14 residues. Trimming took off 6 bases at V and 0 bases at J, with 12 bases between the two ends. CDR3 sequence reads: CASSSQGSSYEQYF. The CDR3 nucleotides are TGTGCCAGCAGCTCCCAGGGGAGCTCCTACGAGCAGTACTTC.

This chain uses TRBV6-6 with TRBJ2-5, with D unresolved. CDR3 length equals 14 residues. Germline V CDR1 and CDR2: MNHNY, SVGAGI (reference sequence). The ends were cut back, 5 bases at V and 0 bases at J, with 10 bases in the middle. This CDR3 reads CASSPRRYQETQYF. The CDR3 coding sequence is TGTGCCAGCAGTCCTCGACGGTACCAAGAGACCCAGTACTTC.

This sequence joins TRBV4-2 and TRBJ1-2; D ambiguous. In germline, CDR1 is LGHNA, CDR2 YNFKEQ. Deletions cut 1 base from V and 6 bases from J, with 24 bases between. The CDR3 totals 18 residues. The CDR3 region is CASSQVSPFAAGGDGYTF. The CDR3 coding sequence is TGTGCCAGCAGCCAAGTCTCCCCTTTCGCGGCAGGTGGAGATGGCTACACCTTC.

The genes are TRBV7-6 and TRBJ2-4; TRBD1 agrees at 10 bases. Germline V CDR1 and CDR2: SGHVS, FNYEAQ. The CDR3 extends over 14 amino acids. V shed 5 bases, J shed 9 bases, and the junction held 7 bases outside the gene matches. The CDR3, as DNA: TGTGCCAGCAGCCCCGGGACAGGGGTTGTCATTCAGTACTTC. As protein: CASSPGTGVVIQYF. Full variable domain (rest looked up from reference TRBV7-6 and TRBJ2-4): GAGVSQSPRYKVTKRGQDVALRCDPISGHVSLYWYRQALGQGPEFLTYFNYEAQQDKSGLPNDRFSAERPEGSISTLTIQRTEQRDSAMYRCASSPGTGVVIQYFGAGTRLSVL.

V usage is TRBV4-1 and J usage is TRBJ1-5; TRBD1 matches at 8 bases. The CDR3 has 18 amino acids. With 0 bases clipped from V and 4 bases from J, the junction kept 11 bases outside the gene matches. The germline V gene encodes CDR1 MGHRA and CDR2 YSYEKL. For the CDR3, the DNA is TGCGCCAGCAGCCAAGAGGCTCGTTTAACAGGGGGGAATCAGCCCCAGCATTTT. Protein sequence: CASSQEARLTGGNQPQHF.

The table lists this clonotype with a few counts. The CDR3 DNA reads as TGTGCCAGCAGTTTCGCAGTCTACAATGAGCAGTTCTTC. Encoded protein: CASSFAVYNEQFF. The V call is TRBV27, the J call TRBJ2-1, with D hard to call. V dropped 3 bases and J dropped 3 bases, with 6 bases sitting between them. CDR3 length: 13 residues. Germline V gene data show CDR1 as MNHEY and CDR2 as SMNVEV (reference sequence).

Ten or more counts support this clonotype. CDR3 residues: CSVGTDEQYF. For the CDR3, the DNA is TGCAGCGTTGGGACAGACGAGCAGTACTTC. This chain links TRBV29-1 with TRBJ2-7; weak D call: TRBD1 (6 bases). Germline CDR1 and CDR2: SQVTM and ANQGSEA. This CDR3 comprises 10 residues. Trimming cost V 4 bases and J 5 bases, with 6 bases left between them.

This clonotype was counted a few times. J is TRBJ2-1 and V is TRBV4-3; 10 bases map to TRBD2. The CDR3 is 16 amino acids. Trimming removed 5 bases from V and 2 bases from J; junction bases left unmatched: 6. Per germline, CDR1 LGHNA and CDR2 YSLEER. The CDR3: CASSYIAGGTYNEQFF. As DNA, the CDR3 is TGCGCCAGCAGCTACATAGCGGGGGGCACCTACAATGAGCAGTTCTTC.

Comment on this clonotype: A junction boundary mismatches the germline segment, possibly from a read error. CDR3 sequence reads: CGARDCGAGFADTQYF. CDR3 bases: TGCGGTGCTAGAGATTGCGGGGCAGGGTTCGCAGATACGCAGTATTTT. The chain joins TRBV20-1 to TRBJ2-3, with a possible D match to TRBD2 (6 bases). The CDR3 length is 16 residues. Germline V gene sequence: CDR1 DFQATT, CDR2 SNEGSKA (reference sequence).

The chain combines TRBV20-1 with TRBJ2-3; possibly TRBD2 for D (7 bases). V gave up 3 bases and J gave up 0 bases, with 13 bases separating them. The CDR3 is 15 amino acids. Looked up from germline, CDR1 is DFQATT and CDR2 is SNEGSKA (reference sequence). This CDR3 is CSASWGGFSTDTQYF. The CDR3 DNA is TGCAGTGCTAGTTGGGGGGGCTTTAGCACAGATACGCAGTATTTT.

In this sample, this clonotype turned up a few times. The J gene is TRBJ1-2, the V gene TRBV18; D ambiguous. Germline CDR1 reads KGHSH; CDR2 reads LQKENI. The CDR3 consists of 12 residues. The V gene lost 1 base and the J gene lost 6 bases, with 6 bases spanning the gap. In DNA form, the CDR3 reads TGTGCCAGCTCACCACTCGGTAATGGCTACACCTTC. It yields the protein CASSPLGNGYTF.

V is TRBV7-2 and J is TRBJ2-7, with D tentatively TRBD2 (6 bases). CDR3 size: 14 residues. V lost 3 bases, J lost 2 bases, and 11 bases lay in between. Germline loops: CDR1 SGHTA, CDR2 FQGNSA. CDR3 coding DNA: TGTGCCAGCAGCTTCTCGGGACTCCCCTACGAGCAGTACTTC. This sequence encodes CASSFSGLPYEQYF.

V is TRBV6-1 and J is TRBJ2-7, with TRBD2 matching over 16 bases. Germline loops: CDR1 MNHNS, CDR2 SASEGT. This CDR3 comprises 20 residues. The trim removed 6 bases at V and 0 bases at J, leaving 14 bases unmatched. In DNA form, the CDR3 reads TGTGCCAGCAGCCGGATCCAACCGGGACTAGCGGGAGGGGTCTCCTACGAGCAGTACTTC. Translation: CASSRIQPGLAGGVSYEQYF.

Turning to this clonotype: The germline gene is not matched at one end of the junction; a read error may be the cause. V usage is TRBV6-6 and J usage is TRBJ1-6; no firm D call. Looked up from germline, CDR1 is MNHNY and CDR2 is SVGAGI (reference sequence). This CDR3 region has 13 residues. The CDR3 region is CASTGVYSSPLHF. CDR3 DNA sequence: TGTGCCAGCACCGGGGTCTATAGTTCACCCCTCCACTTT.

The gene calls are TRBV29-1 and TRBJ2-7; D is ambiguous. The CDR3 extends over 12 amino acids. Trimming took 0 bases from V and 6 from J, leaving 9 bases between them. Germline values: CDR1 SQVTM, CDR2 ANQGSEA. CDR3 residues: CSVEEHSPEQYF. The CDR3, as DNA: TGCAGCGTTGAAGAGCACAGCCCCGAGCAGTACTTC.

The chain carries TRBV12-3 or TRBV12-4 and TRBJ2-7; the D gene is possibly TRBD1 (5 bases). V gave up 5 bases and J gave up 10 bases, with 18 bases separating them. There are 13 residues in the CDR3. The CDR3 here is CASSAVPWGTQYF. Here the CDR3 DNA reads TGTGCCAGCAGTGCCGTCCCATGGGGCACCCAGTACTTC.